Listed here are 10 T cell receptor beta chains from one sample, sequenced in a study of cytomegalovirus exposure and HLA in healthy donors. Use of 60 Vbeta and 13 Jbeta primers characterized the PCR. Sequenced by immunoSEQ multiplex PCR; TCRdb stores in-frame clones only, minus some. The data contain some 180,000 clones, 75% to 80% of them singletons. The sequenced sample consisted of PBMCs. These receptors were obtained from a woman in her 30s in good health and CMV-seropositive.

The V and J genes are TRBV4-1 and TRBJ2-3; perhaps TRBD1 as D (6 bases). Germline CDR1 is MGHRA and CDR2 is YSYEKL. Trimming cost V 2 bases and J 2 bases, with 14 bases left between them. This CDR3 is built from 16 residues. CDR3 region: CASSQYQGWITDTQYF. Written as DNA, the CDR3 is TGCGCCAGCAGCCAATACCAGGGGTGGATCACAGATACGCAGTATTTT.

V gene TRBV6-1 combines with J gene TRBJ2-3, with 10 bases that match TRBD2. Trimming took 2 bases from V and 2 from J; bases not matched to a gene: 10. Germline assignment: CDR1 MNHNS and CDR2 SASEGT. The CDR3 is 18 amino acids. This CDR3 reads CASSELAGARPSTDTQYF. CDR3 DNA sequence: TGTGCCAGCAGTGAACTAGCGGGGGCCCGACCCTCCACAGATACGCAGTATTTT.

The chain employs TRBV18 and TRBJ2-1; D is ambiguous. From germline, CDR1 is KGHSH and CDR2 LQKENI. Trimming took 5 bases from V and 8 from J, leaving 19 bases between them. The CDR3 is made up of 15 amino acids. CDR3 residues: CASSRSNASPDEQFF. The CDR3 nucleotides are TGTGCCAGCTCAAGATCCAACGCTAGTCCGGATGAGCAGTTCTTC.

This chain links TRBV7-8 with TRBJ2-7, with 11 bases matching TRBD1. With V trimmed by 4 bases and J by 1 base, 6 bases remained unmatched. CDR3 length: 16 residues. Germline assignment: CDR1 SGHVS and CDR2 FQNEAQ. The CDR3 DNA follows: TGTGCCAGCAGCTCACGGGACAGGGGGTTATCCTACGAGCAGTACTTC. This translates into CASSSRDRGLSYEQYF.

This chain connects TRBV5-6 to TRBJ2-1; 11 bases are a match to TRBD2. Germline V lookup: CDR1 SGHDT, CDR2 YYEEEE. V was pared by 0 bases and J by 6 bases, with 5 bases of the junction left unmatched. The CDR3 has 16 amino acids. The CDR3 reads CASSLATSGSFNEQFF. The CDR3 nucleotides read TGTGCCAGCAGCTTGGCAACTAGCGGGAGTTTCAATGAGCAGTTCTTC.

The chain has TRBV6-1 and TRBJ1-2; D gene ambiguous. The germline gives CDR1 MNHNS, CDR2 SASEGT. V gave up 6 bases and J gave up 10 bases, with 12 bases separating them. The CDR3 is 11 amino acids. The CDR3 reads CASRDSSYYTF. The CDR3 DNA reads TGTGCCAGCAGGGACTCAAGCTACTACACCTTC.

The J gene is TRBJ2-7, the V gene TRBV4-3; D perhaps matches TRBD2 (5 bases). Trimming took off 4 bases at V and 6 bases at J, with 22 bases between the two ends. CDR3 length: 16 residues. Germline CDR1 LGHNA, CDR2 YSLEER. CDR3 bases: TGCGCCAGCAGCCCCCAACCTTTGGCGGGCCCGTCCGAGCAGTACTTC. It specifies CASSPQPLAGPSEQYF.

The rearrangement links TRBV11-2 to TRBJ2-7, with D unclear. From germline, CDR1 is SGHAT and CDR2 FQNNGV. Trimming took off 1 base at V and 3 bases at J, with 7 bases between the two ends. CDR3 length equals 13 residues. The DNA for the CDR3 is TGTGCCAGCAGCTTAGGCGTGAACTACGAGCAGTACTTC. Protein: CASSLGVNYEQYF.

For this clone: Compared with germline, one end of the junction differs, possibly owing to a read error. This rearrangement joins TRBV7-9 to TRBJ1-2; the D gene is possibly TRBD1 (6 bases). CDR1 is SEHNR, CDR2 FQNEAQ, per germline (reference sequence). The CDR3 runs to 14 residues. DNA of the CDR3: TGTGCCAGCAGCTTAGAACAGGGAGTCTATGGCTACGCCTTC. Its translation is CASSLEQGVYGYAF.

This clone was counted once. This chain uses TRBV18 with TRBJ1-4; D may be TRBD1 (5 bases). Germline V gene sequence: CDR1 KGHSH, CDR2 LQKENI. V was clipped by 3 bases and J by 5 bases, with 10 bases between them. The CDR3 extends over 14 amino acids. CDR3 coding DNA: TGTGCCAGCTCACCGGGGGGATCAAATGAAAAACTGTTTTTT. It yields the protein CASSPGGSNEKLFF.